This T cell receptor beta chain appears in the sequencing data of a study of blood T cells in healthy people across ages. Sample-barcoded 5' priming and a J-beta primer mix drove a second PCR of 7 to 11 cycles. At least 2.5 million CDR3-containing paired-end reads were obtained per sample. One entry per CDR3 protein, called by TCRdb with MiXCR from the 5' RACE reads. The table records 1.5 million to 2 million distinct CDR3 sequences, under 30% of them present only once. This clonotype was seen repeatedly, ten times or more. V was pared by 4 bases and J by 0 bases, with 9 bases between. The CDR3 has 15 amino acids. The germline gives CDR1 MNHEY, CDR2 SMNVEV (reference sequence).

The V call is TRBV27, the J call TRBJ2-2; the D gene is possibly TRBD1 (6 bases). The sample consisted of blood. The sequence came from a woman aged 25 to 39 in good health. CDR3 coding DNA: TGTGCCAGCAGTTCCCGGACAGCGAACACCGGGGAGCTGTTTTTT. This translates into CASSSRTANTGELFF.